These 20 T cell receptor beta chains were all obtained from the same sample, sequenced in a study of blood T cells in healthy people across ages. A second PCR of about 6 to 11 cycles used a sample-barcoded 5' primer and a J-beta primer mix. Each CDR3 protein gets one entry after TCRdb re-called the 5' RACE reads with MiXCR. The data show approximately 600,000 distinct CDR3 sequences, with about 53% seen just once and over 30% held by the top ten. Sample: blood. The receptors were sampled from a man aged 55 to 70 in good health.

In its sample, this clonotype was seen a few times. V gene TRBV7-2 combines with J gene TRBJ2-3; a weak D match, TRBD2 (9 bases). This CDR3 comprises 20 residues. CDR1 is SGHTA and CDR2 is FQGNSA in the germline V gene. Trimming removed 4 bases from V and 1 base from J, with 27 bases in between. CDR3 DNA: TGTGCCAGCAGCTCCCGGGGACAGGTCAGAGCTAGCGGGGGCACAGATACGCAGTATTTT. This codes for CASSSRGQVRASGGTDTQYF. Combining the CDR3 with reference TRBV7-2 and TRBJ2-3 gives the whole variable domain GAGVSQSPSNKVTEKGKDVELRCDPISGHTALYWYRQSLGQGLEFLIYFQGNSAPDKSGLPSDRFSAERTGGSVSTLTIQRTQQEDSAVYLCASSSRGQVRASGGTDTQYFGPGTRLTVL.

This clonotype has a single count. The gene calls are TRBV20-1 and TRBJ1-1; D is unclear. Trimming pared 1 base from V and 4 bases from J, leaving 16 bases between. The germline gives CDR1 DFQATT, CDR2 SNEGSKA (reference sequence). The CDR3 runs to 15 residues. The CDR3 coding sequence is TGCAGTGCTAGAGTAAAGGCGTACCTGGGCACTGAAGCTTTCTTT. It is translated as CSARVKAYLGTEAFF.

The chain joins TRBV20-1 to TRBJ2-5; 8 nucleotides agree with TRBD2. CDR1 and CDR2 from the germline V gene are DFQATT and SNEGSKA (reference sequence). CDR3 length: 15 amino acids. V dropped 6 bases and J dropped 5; count of bases not matched to a gene: 14. CDR3 bases: TGCAGTGCGTCTAGAGGTAGCGGGGTTCAGGAGACCCAGTACTTC. Translation gives CSASRGSGVQETQYF.

The table lists this clonotype with a few counts. V and J are TRBV12-3 or TRBV12-4 and TRBJ2-1; 7 bases map to TRBD2. This CDR3 is 15 amino acids long. Trimming took 1 base from V and 4 from J; bases not matched to a gene: 4. CDR3 bases: TGTGCCAGCAGTTTAGGGGGAGGGGTATACAATGAGCAGTTCTTC. Residues: CASSLGGGVYNEQFF.

The chain is built from TRBV9 and TRBJ2-6; D remains ambiguous. This CDR3 has 16 amino acids. Trimming took off 4 bases at V and 0 bases at J, with 11 bases between the two ends. Germline V gives CDR1 SGDLS, CDR2 YYNGEE. Here the CDR3 DNA reads TGTGCCAGCAGCCTCGGTTGGAACTCTGGGGCCAACGTCCTGACTTTC. Protein product: CASSLGWNSGANVLTF. Combining the CDR3 with reference TRBV9 and TRBJ2-6 gives the whole variable domain DSGVTQTPKHLITATGQRVTLRCSPRSGDLSVYWYQQSLDQGLQFLIQYYNGEERAKGNILERFSAQQFPDLHSELNLSSLELGDSALYFCASSLGWNSGANVLTFGAGSRLTVL.

This CDR3 is CSAPGLAGGLSTDTQYF. The DNA for the CDR3 is TGCAGTGCTCCGGGACTAGCGGGGGGCCTTAGCACAGATACGCAGTATTTT. The V gene is TRBV20-1, the J gene TRBJ2-3, with TRBD2 identical over 15 bases. This CDR3 has 17 amino acids. Losses at the gene ends were 5 bases for V and 0 bases for J; bases not matched to a gene: 6. Germline-derived CDR1 and CDR2 are DFQATT and SNEGSKA (reference sequence).

The chain employs TRBV5-1 and TRBJ2-1; 11 nucleotides line up with TRBD2. The CDR3 is 15 amino acids. Trimming removed 4 bases from V and 7 bases from J; junction bases left unmatched: 7. Germline CDR1 SGHRS, CDR2 YFSETQ. CDR3 DNA sequence: TGCGCCAGCAGCCCGGGAGCTAGCGGGGGGAATGAGCAGTTCTTC. Translating gives CASSPGASGGNEQFF.

The V call is TRBV7-9, the J call TRBJ2-1; no firm D call. The DNA end lines up better with TRBJ2-7; the J call may be wrong. The germline V gene encodes CDR1 SEHNR and CDR2 FQNEAQ (reference sequence). This CDR3 is built from 14 residues. The CDR3 DNA is TGTGCCAGCAGCCCGACAAATTCCTACAATGAGCAGTACTTC. It translates to CASSPTNSYNEQYF.

The chain is built from TRBV6-2 or TRBV6-3 and TRBJ1-1; a weak D match, TRBD1 (6 bases). Trimming stripped 2 bases from V and 4 bases from J, with 14 bases between. CDR1 is MNHEY, CDR2 SVGEGT, per germline. This CDR3 is 15 amino acids long. The CDR3 sequence: CASSYRAGVGTEAFF. CDR3 DNA sequence: TGTGCCAGCAGTTACCGGGCAGGGGTGGGCACTGAAGCTTTCTTT.

This clonotype was counted between two and nine times. This chain's CDR3 is CASSVTGDPYGYTF. The DNA of the CDR3 is TGTGCCAGCAGTGTGACAGGCGACCCCTATGGCTACACCTTC. V and J are TRBV2 and TRBJ1-2; D might be TRBD1 (6 bases). V gave up 4 bases and J gave up 4 bases, with 13 bases separating them. The CDR3 contains 14 residues. The germline V gene encodes CDR1 SNHLY and CDR2 FYNNEI.

The V gene is TRBV5-5, the J gene TRBJ2-4; D not resolved. V was pared by 4 bases and J by 3 bases, with 14 bases between. The CDR3 sequence is 15 residues long. Germline CDR1 is SGHKS and CDR2 is YYEKEE (reference sequence). The CDR3 DNA is TGTGCCAGCAGCGCCGTCAGATCGGACAAAAACATTCAGTACTTC. Translation gives CASSAVRSDKNIQYF.

J is TRBJ2-1 and V is TRBV18; D gene unclear. The CDR3 has 14 amino acids. The germline V and J ends were trimmed by 11 bases and 0 bases, with 14 bases remaining between them. Per germline, CDR1 KGHSH and CDR2 LQKENI. The CDR3: CADSLASSYNEQFF. The DNA of the CDR3 is TGTGCCGACTCACTTGCTAGCTCCTACAATGAGCAGTTCTTC. Looking up the rest from reference TRBV18 and TRBJ2-1 gives the full variable domain: NAGVMQNPRHLVRRRGQEARLRCSPMKGHSHVYWYRQLPEEGLKFMVYLQKENIIDESGMPKERFSAEFPKEGPSILRIQQVVRGDSAAYFCADSLASSYNEQFFGPGTRLTVL.

The J gene is TRBJ2-1, the V gene TRBV20-1; 13 bases align to TRBD2. The CDR3 has 19 residues. V trimming: 4 bases; J trimming: 13 bases; junction bases outside the gene matches: 25. Germline V lookup: CDR1 DFQATT, CDR2 SNEGSKA (reference sequence). The CDR3: CSATRLAGGPEALKETQFF. CDR3 DNA sequence: TGCAGTGCTACAAGACTAGCGGGGGGTCCGGAGGCTTTAAAAGAGACCCAGTTCTTC.

This clonotype was seen more than once but under ten times. The chain combines TRBV10-1 with TRBJ1-2; D gene ambiguous. Trimming removed 6 bases at V and 4 bases at J, with 9 bases between. Germline V gene lookup returns CDR1 WNHNN and CDR2 SYGVQD (reference sequence). The length of the CDR3 is 12 residues. CDR3 sequence: CASSDTAYGYTF. The CDR3 DNA reads TGCGCCAGCAGCGACACGGCCTATGGCTACACCTTC.

This chain links TRBV20-1 with TRBJ2-5; D remains ambiguous. V dropped 0 bases and J dropped 3 bases, with 14 bases sitting between them. This CDR3 is 15 amino acids long. The germline V gene has CDR1 DFQATT and CDR2 SNEGSKA (reference sequence). The CDR3 loop is CSARDPVAPEETQYF. In DNA, the CDR3 is TGCAGTGCTAGAGACCCAGTTGCTCCAGAAGAGACCCAGTACTTC.

This chain links TRBV5-1 with TRBJ2-7, with 13 bases lining up with TRBD2. Germline-derived CDR1 and CDR2 are SGHRS and YFSETQ. The CDR3 extends over 15 amino acids. The V gene end was trimmed by 6 bases and the J gene end by 7 bases; junction bases not matched to a gene: 10. The CDR3 region is CASTKGLAGSEEQYF. As DNA, the CDR3 is TGCGCCAGCACCAAGGGACTAGCGGGGTCTGAGGAGCAGTACTTC.

The rearrangement joins TRBV18 to TRBJ1-6; D is ambiguous. CDR1 KGHSH and CDR2 LQKENI come from the germline V gene. The CDR3 is 13 residues long. Trimming removed 6 bases from V and 7 bases from J, with 10 bases in between. DNA for the CDR3: TGTGCCAGCTCTAACCACGAGAATTCACCCCTCCACTTT. Translating it yields CASSNHENSPLHF.

This rearrangement joins TRBV6-5 to TRBJ2-5; D is possibly TRBD1 or TRBD2 (6 bases each). V gave up 2 bases and J gave up 5 bases, with 12 bases separating them. The CDR3 runs 14 residues. Germline loops: CDR1 MNHEY, CDR2 SVGAGI. CDR3 amino acids: CASSYVRGGETQYF. The CDR3 DNA reads as TGTGCCAGCAGTTACGTACGAGGGGGGGAGACCCAGTACTTC.

This sequence joins TRBV6-5 and TRBJ2-1; possible D gene TRBD1, 6 bases. This CDR3 spans 16 amino acids. V gave up 0 bases and J gave up 6 bases, with 15 bases separating them. The germline CDR1 and CDR2 sequences are MNHEY and SVGAGI. The CDR3 DNA follows: TGTGCCAGCAGTTACTCGGGCCAGGGGATTTTCAATGAGCAGTTCTTC. It codes for CASSYSGQGIFNEQFF.

This clonotype appeared once. This rearrangement joins TRBV20-1 to TRBJ2-1; 8 nucleotides match TRBD1. CDR3 length: 15 residues. V shed 2 bases and J 5 bases; nucleotides not matched to a gene: 8. Germline loops: CDR1 DFQATT, CDR2 SNEGSKA (reference sequence). The CDR3 region is CSARPGQVSHNEQFF. DNA of the CDR3: TGCAGTGCTAGACCGGGACAGGTGAGCCACAATGAGCAGTTCTTC.